This T cell receptor beta chain originates from a study of cytomegalovirus exposure and HLA in healthy donors. V trimming: 6 bases; J trimming: 3 bases; junction bases outside the gene matches: 1. CDR3 length equals 14 residues. Germline values: CDR1 LNHDA, CDR2 SQIVND (reference sequence). Study-wide points: Some V segments, TRBV6-2 and TRBV6-3 among them, were indistinguishable and were therefore excluded. As immune exposure information, only CMV serostatus was available. TCR beta sequences reportedly predicted most subjects' HLA-A and HLA-B alleles accurately.

The PCR made use of 60 Vbeta and 13 Jbeta primers. Authors' data handling: The authors later counted some 76 million unique TCR beta chains, some 10 million of them shared. Sequencing used immunoSEQ multiplex PCR; TCRdb keeps in-frame clones, though not all of them. V and J calls and clone size are as listed in that table; D and trimming were resolved from the DNA. The data show approximately 170,000 clones, approximately 78% seen once. Comments on this clone: The antigen is undetermined.

The chain couples TRBV19 to TRBJ2-6, with 8 bases identical to TRBD2. Sequencing was performed on PBMCs. This receptor was taken from a woman between 18 and 29 years old in good health and CMV-seronegative. Here the CDR3 DNA reads TGTGCCAGTAGGGCGGGAGGTGGGGCCAACGTCCTGACTTTC. This codes for CASRAGGGANVLTF.